A single sample gave rise to the 8 T cell receptor beta chains below, sequenced in a study of T cell responses to AZD1222 COVID-19 vaccine (dated by TCRdb to about 2021). What the time point label conveys for this sample: baseline before first vaccination. The protocol used for the library was the immunoSEQ multiplex PCR assay. TCRdb obtained this table from immuneACCESS and retained in-frame rearrangements with V and J assigned. These tables miss some clones; where compared with another copy, unresolved V genes account for less than half of the shortfall, and the remainder is unexplained. A total of around 130,000 clones appear in this sample, 70% to 90% of them only once. The ten biggest clones cover under 2% of the sample. Material: peripheral blood, obtained on day 0 of AZD1222 vaccination. The receptor set was obtained from an adult in good health.

This clone was recorded once. The rearrangement uses TRBV6-5 and TRBJ2-3; TRBD1 or TRBD2 may be the D gene (5 bases each). The CDR3 spans 13 residues. V was trimmed by 6 bases and J by 6 bases, leaving 13 bases between them. Looked up from germline, CDR1 is MNHEY and CDR2 is SVGAGI. The CDR3 loop reads CASSTGTLDTQYF. For the CDR3, the DNA is TGTGCCAGCAGCACGGGGACCTTGGATACGCAGTATTTT.

V is TRBV7-2 and J is TRBJ2-2; possible D gene TRBD1, 6 bases. CDR3 length: 14 amino acids. Germline lookup yields CDR1 SGHTA and CDR2 FQGNSA. Trimming cost V 4 bases and J 6 bases, with 12 bases left between them. The chain's CDR3 is CASSSPGAAGELFF. The CDR3 DNA is TGTGCCAGCAGCTCTCCAGGGGCAGCCGGGGAGCTGTTTTTT.

This clone was observed once. CDR3 DNA: TGTGCCAGCAGTTACCGGGGGCAGGGGACTAATGAAAAACTGTTTTTT. Translated, it gives CASSYRGQGTNEKLFF. This chain joins TRBV6-5 and TRBJ1-4; D is possibly TRBD1 (6 bases). This CDR3 has 16 residues. The germline V and J ends were trimmed by 2 bases and 2 bases, with 12 bases remaining between them. The germline gives CDR1 MNHEY, CDR2 SVGAGI.

The chain uses TRBV11-3 and TRBJ2-7; 7 bases are shared with TRBD2. J gave up 7 bases and V 0 bases, and 12 bases lay outside the gene matches. The CDR3 extends over 16 amino acids. CDR1 SGHNT and CDR2 YENEEA come from the germline V gene. CDR3 DNA sequence: TGTGCCAGCAGCTTAGATGCGGGAGCCCTCCTTTATGAGCAGTACTTC. Translating it yields CASSLDAGALLYEQYF.

This chain links TRBV7-3 with TRBJ2-3; 9 bases are a match to TRBD1. From germline, CDR1 is SGHTA and CDR2 FQGTGA. Trimming cost V 4 bases and J 4 bases; bases outside gene matches: 9. The length of the CDR3 is 16 residues. CDR3 nucleotide sequence: TGTGCCAGCAGCTCAAGGCGACAGGGGGTGGCAGATACGCAGTATTTT. This encodes CASSSRRQGVADTQYF.

V and J are TRBV6-5 and TRBJ2-7; no firm D call. Germline values: CDR1 MNHEY, CDR2 SVGAGI. Deletions cut 5 bases from V and 3 bases from J, with 8 bases between. The CDR3 length is 12 residues. This CDR3 is CASSRDGYEQYF. The CDR3, as DNA: TGTGCCAGCAGTCGCGACGGCTACGAGCAGTACTTC.

The CDR3 DNA sequence: TGTGCCAGCAGCTTAGGAGGGAATAATCAGCCCCAGCATTTT. Translated: CASSLGGNNQPQHF. The chain combines TRBV11-2 with TRBJ1-5; D is unresolved. The CDR3 runs 14 residues. The V gene lost 1 base and the J gene lost 4 bases, with 8 bases spanning the gap. Germline lookup yields CDR1 SGHAT and CDR2 FQNNGV.

The chain is built from TRBV5-5 and TRBJ1-6, with D possibly being TRBD1 (5 bases). Germline V gene data show CDR1 as SGHKS and CDR2 as YYEKEE (reference sequence). The CDR3 has 13 residues. V dropped 0 bases and J dropped 14 bases, with 12 bases sitting between them. The CDR3 is CASSLEGTLALHF. Here the CDR3 DNA reads TGTGCCAGCAGCTTGGAGGGGACCTTGGCCCTCCACTTT.